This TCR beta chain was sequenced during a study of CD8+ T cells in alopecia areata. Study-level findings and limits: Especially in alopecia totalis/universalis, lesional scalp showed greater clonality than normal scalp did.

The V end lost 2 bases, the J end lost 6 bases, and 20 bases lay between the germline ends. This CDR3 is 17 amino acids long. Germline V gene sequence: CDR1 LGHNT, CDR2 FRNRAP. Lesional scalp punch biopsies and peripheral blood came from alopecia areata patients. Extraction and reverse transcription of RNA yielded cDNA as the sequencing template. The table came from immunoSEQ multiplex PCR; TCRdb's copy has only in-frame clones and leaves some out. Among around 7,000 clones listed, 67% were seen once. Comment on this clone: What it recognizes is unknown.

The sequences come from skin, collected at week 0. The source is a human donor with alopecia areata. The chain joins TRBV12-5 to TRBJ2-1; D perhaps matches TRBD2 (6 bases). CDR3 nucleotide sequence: TGTGCTAGTGGTTTGACCCACCGGGACTGGTTAACCAATGAGCAGTTCTTC. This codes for CASGLTHRDWLTNEQFF.